Listed below are T cell receptor delta chains from one sample, sequenced in a study of Vδ1+ human thymocytes. TCRdb made new clone calls on the multiplex PCR reads using CATT. The data contain about 25,000 delta-chain clones, 29% of them singletons. The material sequenced was Vdelta1+ gamma-delta thymocytes from the thymus. The receptors were gathered from a boy under two years old who had congenital heart surgery. Both conserved end residues are part of each CDR3. A D gene is named only where the DNA matches it firmly. Size tells how often a clone was seen (once, few, many) or the class of an expanded clone, and some rows leave it out.

TRDD2	medium-sized	TRDJ1	TRDV1	TGTGCTCTTGGGGAAGGGCCTTCCTACGTACGCGTACTGTATAAACTCATCTTT	CALGEGPSYVRVLYKLIF
.	few	TRDJ1	TRDV1	TGTGCTCTTGGGGAACTAATCGGCTTATCCTACACCGATAAACTCATCTTT	CALGELIGLSYTDKLIF
TRDD3	few	TRDJ1	TRDV1	TGTGCTCTTGGGGCTGGAAAGCACCTTACTGGGGGATACGCGTATGAAGGTAAACTCATCTTT	CALGAGKHLTGGYAYEGKLIF
TRDD3	medium-sized	TRDJ1	TRDV1	TGTGCTCTTGGGGTCGGACCCACCCTACGTAGAGTTAGTGACTGGGGGATATTCCCTTACACCGATAAACTCATCTTT	CALGVGPTLRRVSDWGIFPYTDKLIF
.	medium-sized	TRDJ1	TRDV1	TGTGCTCTTGGGGAACTCCCCCTCCCCTTCCCAACTGAAGGCGGCCCTGGGGGGCTCATCTTT	CALGELPLPFPTEGGPGGLIF
.	.	TRDJ1	TRDV1	TGTGCTCTTGAGGACGCGCCATCCGATAAACTCATCTTT	CALEDAPSDKLIF
TRDD3	.	TRDJ1	TRDV1	TGTGCTCTTGGGGCCTTCCTTCCCCCTACTGGGGGATATACTGCCGATAAACTCATCTTT	CALGAFLPPTGGYTADKLIF
TRDD3	.	TRDJ1	TRDV1	TGTGCTCTTGGGGAGAGCCCCCCTGGGGGATACACCGATAAACTCATCTTT	CALGESPPGGYTDKLIF
TRDD3	.	TRDJ1	TRDV1	TGTGCTCTTGGGGAGTCAGCAGGGTGGGGGATTCCGCTTGATGGCTACACCGATAAACTCATCTTT	CALGESAGWGIPLDGYTDKLIF
TRDD3	.	TRDJ1	TRDV1	TGTGCTGTTGGGCTCGGCTGGGGGATAACGACGGATAAACTCATCTTT	CAVGLGWGITTDKLIF
.	.	TRDJ1	TRDV1	TGTGCTCTTGGGGAACTGAGGGGGGCCCCTGCAACCGATAAACTCATCTTT	CALGELRGAPATDKLIF
.	.	TRDJ1	TRDV1	TGTGCTCTTGGGGTTTACCGGGGTGATGTCGATAAACTCATCTTT	CALGVYRGDVDKLIF
.	few	TRDJ2	TRDV1	TGTGCTCTTGGGGGCAACCCCCTTCCCGGGGGTTTGGGGGGGGACGCCTTGACAGCACAACTCTTCTTT	CALGGNPLPGGLGGDALTAQLFF
TRDD3	.	TRDJ1	TRDV1	TGTGCTCTTGGGGGCCCTCTCCGTACTGGGGGTCTTCACACCGATAGACTCATCTTT	CALGGPLRTGGLHTDRLIF
.	.	TRDJ1	TRDV1	TGTGCTCTTGGGGAAAAATTCATTCCCCCTGGCGGTTTCGACAGTCGGGGATACACCGATAAACTCATCTTT	CALGEKFIPPGGFDSRGYTDKLIF